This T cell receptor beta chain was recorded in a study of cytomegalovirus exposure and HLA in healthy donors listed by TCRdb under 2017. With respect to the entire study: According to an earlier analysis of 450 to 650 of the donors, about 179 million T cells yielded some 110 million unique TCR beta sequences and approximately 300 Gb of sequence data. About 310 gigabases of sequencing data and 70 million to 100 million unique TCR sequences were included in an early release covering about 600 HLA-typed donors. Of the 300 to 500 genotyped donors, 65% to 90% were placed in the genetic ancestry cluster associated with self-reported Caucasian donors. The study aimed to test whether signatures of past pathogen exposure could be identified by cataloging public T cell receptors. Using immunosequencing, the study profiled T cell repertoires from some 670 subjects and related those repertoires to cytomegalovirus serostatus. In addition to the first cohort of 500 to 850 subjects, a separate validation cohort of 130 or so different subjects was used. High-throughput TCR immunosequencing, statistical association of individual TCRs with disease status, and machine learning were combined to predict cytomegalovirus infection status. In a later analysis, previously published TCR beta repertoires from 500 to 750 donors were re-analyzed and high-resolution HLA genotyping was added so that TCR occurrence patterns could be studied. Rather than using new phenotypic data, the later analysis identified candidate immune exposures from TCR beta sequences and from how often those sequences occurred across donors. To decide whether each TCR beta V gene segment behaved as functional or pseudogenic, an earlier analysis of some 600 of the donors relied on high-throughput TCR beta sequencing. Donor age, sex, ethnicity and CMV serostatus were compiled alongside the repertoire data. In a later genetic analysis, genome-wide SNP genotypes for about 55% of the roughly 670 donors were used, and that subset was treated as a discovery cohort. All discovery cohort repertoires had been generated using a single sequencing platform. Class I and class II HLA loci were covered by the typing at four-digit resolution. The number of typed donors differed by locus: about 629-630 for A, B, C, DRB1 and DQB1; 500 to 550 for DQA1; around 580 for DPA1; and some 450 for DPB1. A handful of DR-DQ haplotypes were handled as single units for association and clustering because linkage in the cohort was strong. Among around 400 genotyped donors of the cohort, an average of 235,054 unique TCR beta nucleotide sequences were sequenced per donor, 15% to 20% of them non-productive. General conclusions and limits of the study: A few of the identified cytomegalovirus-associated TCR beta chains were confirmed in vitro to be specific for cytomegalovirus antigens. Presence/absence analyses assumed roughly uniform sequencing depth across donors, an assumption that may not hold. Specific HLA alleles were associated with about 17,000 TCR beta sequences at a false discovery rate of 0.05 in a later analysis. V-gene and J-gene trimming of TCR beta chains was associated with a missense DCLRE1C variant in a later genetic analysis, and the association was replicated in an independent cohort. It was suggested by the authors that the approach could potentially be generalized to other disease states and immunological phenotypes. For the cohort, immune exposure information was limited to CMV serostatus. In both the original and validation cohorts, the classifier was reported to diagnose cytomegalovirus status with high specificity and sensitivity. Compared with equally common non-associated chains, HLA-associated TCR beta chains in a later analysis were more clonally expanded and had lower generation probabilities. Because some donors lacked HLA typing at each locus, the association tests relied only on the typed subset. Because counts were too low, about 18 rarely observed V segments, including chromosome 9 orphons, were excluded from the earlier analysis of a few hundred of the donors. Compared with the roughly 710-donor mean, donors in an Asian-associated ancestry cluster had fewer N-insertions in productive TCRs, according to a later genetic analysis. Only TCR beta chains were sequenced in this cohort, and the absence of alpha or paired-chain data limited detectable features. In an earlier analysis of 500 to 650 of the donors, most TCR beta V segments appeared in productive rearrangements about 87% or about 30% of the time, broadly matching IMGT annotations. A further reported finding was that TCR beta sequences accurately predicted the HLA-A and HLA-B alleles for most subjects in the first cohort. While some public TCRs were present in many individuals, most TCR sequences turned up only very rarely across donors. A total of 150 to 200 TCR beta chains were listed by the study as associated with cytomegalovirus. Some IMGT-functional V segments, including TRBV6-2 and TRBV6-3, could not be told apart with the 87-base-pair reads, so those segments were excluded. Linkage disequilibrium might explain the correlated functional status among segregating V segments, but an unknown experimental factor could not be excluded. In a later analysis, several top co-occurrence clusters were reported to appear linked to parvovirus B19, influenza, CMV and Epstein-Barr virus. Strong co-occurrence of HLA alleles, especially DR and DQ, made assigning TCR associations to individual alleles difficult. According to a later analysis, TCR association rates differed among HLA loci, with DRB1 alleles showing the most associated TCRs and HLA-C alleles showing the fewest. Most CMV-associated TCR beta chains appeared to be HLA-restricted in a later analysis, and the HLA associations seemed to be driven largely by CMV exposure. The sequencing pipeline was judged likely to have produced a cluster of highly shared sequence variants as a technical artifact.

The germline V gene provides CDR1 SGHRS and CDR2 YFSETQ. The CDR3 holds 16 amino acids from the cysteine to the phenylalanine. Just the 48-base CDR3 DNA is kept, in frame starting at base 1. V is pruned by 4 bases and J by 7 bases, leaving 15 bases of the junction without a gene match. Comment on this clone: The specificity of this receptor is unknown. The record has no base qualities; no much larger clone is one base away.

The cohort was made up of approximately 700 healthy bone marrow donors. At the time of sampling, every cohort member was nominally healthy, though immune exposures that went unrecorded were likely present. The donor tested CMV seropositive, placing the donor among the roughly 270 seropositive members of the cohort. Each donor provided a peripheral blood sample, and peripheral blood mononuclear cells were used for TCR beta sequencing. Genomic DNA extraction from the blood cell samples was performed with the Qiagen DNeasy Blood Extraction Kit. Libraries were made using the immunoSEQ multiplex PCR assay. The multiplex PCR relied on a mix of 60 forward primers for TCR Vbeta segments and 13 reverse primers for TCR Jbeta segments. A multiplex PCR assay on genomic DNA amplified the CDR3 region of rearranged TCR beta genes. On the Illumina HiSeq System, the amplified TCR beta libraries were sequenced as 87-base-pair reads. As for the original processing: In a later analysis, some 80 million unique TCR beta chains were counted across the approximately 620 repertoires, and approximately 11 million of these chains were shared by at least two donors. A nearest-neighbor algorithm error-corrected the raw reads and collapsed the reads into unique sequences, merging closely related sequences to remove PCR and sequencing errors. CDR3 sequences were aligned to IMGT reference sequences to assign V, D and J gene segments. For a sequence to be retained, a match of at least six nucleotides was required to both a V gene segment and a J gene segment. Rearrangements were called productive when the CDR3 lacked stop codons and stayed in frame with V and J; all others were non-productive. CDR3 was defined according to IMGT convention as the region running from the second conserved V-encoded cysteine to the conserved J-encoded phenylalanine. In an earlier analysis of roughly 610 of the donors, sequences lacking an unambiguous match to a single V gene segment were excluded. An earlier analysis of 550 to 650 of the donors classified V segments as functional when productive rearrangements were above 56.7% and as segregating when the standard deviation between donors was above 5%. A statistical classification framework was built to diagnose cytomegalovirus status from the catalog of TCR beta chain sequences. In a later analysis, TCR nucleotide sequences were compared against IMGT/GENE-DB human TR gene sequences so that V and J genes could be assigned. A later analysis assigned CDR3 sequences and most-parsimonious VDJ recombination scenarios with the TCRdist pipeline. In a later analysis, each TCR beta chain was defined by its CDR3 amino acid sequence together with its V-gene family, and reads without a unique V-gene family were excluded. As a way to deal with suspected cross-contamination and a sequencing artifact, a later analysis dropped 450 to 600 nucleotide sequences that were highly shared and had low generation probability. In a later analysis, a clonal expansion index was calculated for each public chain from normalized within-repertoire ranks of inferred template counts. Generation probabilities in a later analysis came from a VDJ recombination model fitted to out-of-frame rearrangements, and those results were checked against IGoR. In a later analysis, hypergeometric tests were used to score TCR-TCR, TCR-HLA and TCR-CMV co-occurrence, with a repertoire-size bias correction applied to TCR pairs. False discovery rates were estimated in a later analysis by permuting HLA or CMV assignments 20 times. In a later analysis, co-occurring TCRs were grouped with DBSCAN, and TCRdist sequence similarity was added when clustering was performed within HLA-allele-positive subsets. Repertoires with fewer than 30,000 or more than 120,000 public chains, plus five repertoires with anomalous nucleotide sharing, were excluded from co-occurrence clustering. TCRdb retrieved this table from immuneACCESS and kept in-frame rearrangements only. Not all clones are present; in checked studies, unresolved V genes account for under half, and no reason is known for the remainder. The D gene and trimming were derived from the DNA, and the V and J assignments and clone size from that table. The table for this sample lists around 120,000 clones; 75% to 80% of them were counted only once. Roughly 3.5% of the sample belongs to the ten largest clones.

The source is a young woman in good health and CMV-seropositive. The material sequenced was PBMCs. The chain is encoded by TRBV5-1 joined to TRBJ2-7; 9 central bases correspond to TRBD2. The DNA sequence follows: TGCGCCAGCAGCCCAATTGGAAGACTAGCGGCTGGGGAGCAGTACTTC. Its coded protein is CASSPIGRLAAGEQYF.